In this sample, the clone carrying this T cell receptor (beta chain) turned up many times. This record comes from a study of blood T cells in healthy people across ages. Together with a sample-barcoded 5' primer, a J-beta primer mix was included in a second PCR lasting roughly 7 to 11 cycles. TCRdb called the 5' RACE reads again in MiXCR, with one record for every CDR3 protein. The repertoire includes hundreds of thousands of distinct CDR3 sequences, over 20% of them detected once, and roughly 3.6% sits in the top ten. Samples each had at least 6 micrograms of total RNA extracted. The CDR3 length is 16 residues. With V trimmed by 2 bases and J by 3 bases, 6 bases remained unmatched. CDR1 LNHNV and CDR2 YYDKDF come from the germline V gene (reference sequence).

The specimen sequenced was blood. This TCR was recovered from a man aged 65-85 years in good health. The V call is TRBV15, the J call TRBJ2-1, with 8 bases that match TRBD2. This chain's CDR3 is CATSRRAGVIYNEQFF. The CDR3 nucleotides read TGTGCCACCAGCAGACGAGCGGGAGTTATCTACAATGAGCAGTTCTTC.